This T cell receptor (beta chain) was sequenced during a study of blood T cell repertoires in COVID-19. Study-level information: Acute and convalescent COVID-19 specimens originated in the United States, Italy and Spain. T cells, B-cell-depleted T cells, or PBMCs provided the cDNA or gDNA that served as material.

Per the authors' pipeline: Scientists estimated how many nucleated cells there were by amplifying reference gene primers. Here immunoSEQ multiplex PCR was the method, and the copy in TCRdb shows in-frame clones only, minus some. V and J calls plus clone size are reproduced from that table; the DNA served to infer D and trimming. Of hundreds of thousands of clones listed, about 88% are singletons. CDR3 length: 16 residues. With V trimmed by 6 bases and J by 1 base, 4 bases remained unmatched. Germline V gene sequence: CDR1 WNHNN, CDR2 SYGVQD (reference sequence). Sequencing was done on a sample of peripheral blood. The chain uses TRBV10-1 and TRBJ2-3; 13 bases are a match to TRBD2. The source of this sequence is a woman between 70 and 85 years old with COVID-19, enrolled during active disease. CDR3 residues: CASSDGLAGGTDTQYF. Written as DNA, the CDR3 is TGCGCCAGCAGCGACGGACTAGCGGGGGGCACAGATACGCAGTATTTT.